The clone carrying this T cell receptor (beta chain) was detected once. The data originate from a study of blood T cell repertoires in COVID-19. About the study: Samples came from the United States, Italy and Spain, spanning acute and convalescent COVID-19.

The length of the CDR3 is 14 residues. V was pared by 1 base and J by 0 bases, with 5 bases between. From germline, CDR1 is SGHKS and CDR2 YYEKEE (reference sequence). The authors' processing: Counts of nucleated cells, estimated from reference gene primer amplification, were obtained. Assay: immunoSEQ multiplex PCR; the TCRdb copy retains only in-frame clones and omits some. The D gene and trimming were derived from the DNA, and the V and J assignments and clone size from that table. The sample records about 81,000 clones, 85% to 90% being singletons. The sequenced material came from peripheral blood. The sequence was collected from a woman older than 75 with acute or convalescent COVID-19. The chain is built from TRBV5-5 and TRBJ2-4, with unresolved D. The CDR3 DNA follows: TGTGCCAGCAGCTTGACGAGAGCCAAAAACATTCAGTACTTC. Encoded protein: CASSLTRAKNIQYF.